The TCR beta chain described here comes from a study of cytomegalovirus exposure and HLA in healthy donors. Sampled while nominally healthy, donors likely had unrecorded immune exposures. This clone has more than one count but fewer than ten. Its antigen remains unknown. The primer mix had 60 Vbeta and 13 Jbeta primers. Only in-frame clones appear in the TCRdb table, and some are missing; sequencing was by immunoSEQ multiplex PCR. The sample lists 100,000 to 150,000 clones; about 8.6% were seen once. V was cut by 5 bases and J by 5 bases, with 18 bases left in between. CDR1 is MNHNY, CDR2 SVGAGI, per germline (reference sequence). There are 16 residues in the CDR3. Notes on the study in general: Generally TCR sequences proved uncommon, though certain public TCRs appeared in numerous donors. The majority of CMV-associated TCR beta chains were reported as apparently HLA-restricted in a later analysis.

Sequenced input: PBMCs. The J gene is TRBJ1-4, the V gene TRBV6-6; no reliable D call. This receptor was identified in a woman aged 40 to 50 in good health and CMV-seropositive. The CDR3 spells CASSATLQPQNEKLFF. In DNA form, the CDR3 reads TGTGCCAGCAGTGCTACTCTACAGCCCCAGAATGAAAAACTGTTTTTT.